This is a list of T cell receptor beta chains from one sample in a study of molecular identifiers for immune sequencing clone quantification. TCRdb ran MiXCR on the PCR reads and lists one entry per CDR3 protein. Among about 510,000 distinct CDR3 sequences, about 25% were seen once, and the ten largest hold 0.7% to 0.9%. What was sequenced was naive CD8+ T cells from blood, with Jurkat cell RNA spiked in. The receptors shown here come from a human donor in good health. Some libraries in this study had Jurkat cell RNA spiked in. CDR3s include the opening cysteine and the closing phenylalanine or tryptophan. A D gene is named only where the DNA matches it firmly. Not all rows give a size; the values are once, few, many and, for expanded clones, a class.

length	size	D	J	V	CDR3	DNA
15	-	-	TRBJ1-1	TRBV7-9	CASSLSQGLDPAAFF	TGTGCCAGCAGCTTAAGTCAGGGCCTGGACCCTGCAGCTTTCTTT
14	-	-	TRBJ1-4	TRBV19	CASSWAGGNEKLFF	TGTGCCAGTTCATGGGCGGGGGGCAATGAAAAACTGTTTTTT
16	few	-	TRBJ2-3	TRBV7-9	CASSLGPRYSTDTQYF	TGTGCCAGCAGCCTGGGACCAAGATATAGCACAGATACGCAGTATTTT
14	many	-	TRBJ2-6	TRBV6-2/TRBV6-3	CASSYLSGANVLTF	TGTGCCAGCAGTTACTTGTCTGGGGCCAACGTCCTGACTTTC
19	many	TRBD2	TRBJ2-5	TRBV7-8	CASSFPLAGGASFQETQYF	TGTGCCAGCAGCTTCCCCCTAGCGGGGGGGGCGAGCTTTCAAGAGACCCAGTACTTC
13	many	-	TRBJ2-3	TRBV7-2	CASSRAYTDTQYF	TGTGCCAGCAGCCGCGCCTACACAGATACGCAGTATTTT
16	few	-	TRBJ1-3	TRBV30	CAWSVLTMVSGNTIYF	TGTGCCTGGAGTGTACTAACGATGGTCTCTGGAAACACCATATATTTT
13	few	-	TRBJ2-2	TRBV19	CASRFGVTGELFF	TGTGCCAGTAGGTTCGGGGTCACCGGGGAGCTGTTTTTT
13	many	-	TRBJ2-1	TRBV30	CAQRATNHNEQFF	TGTGCCCAAAGGGCTACTAACCACAATGAGCAGTTCTTC
14	-	-	TRBJ2-2	TRBV13	CASSLGAGSGELFF	TGTGCCAGCAGCTTAGGGGCCGGCTCCGGGGAGCTGTTTTTT
13	-	-	TRBJ2-7	TRBV30	CAWSGDSNYEQYF	TGTGCCTGGAGTGGGGACTCCAACTACGAGCAGTACTTC